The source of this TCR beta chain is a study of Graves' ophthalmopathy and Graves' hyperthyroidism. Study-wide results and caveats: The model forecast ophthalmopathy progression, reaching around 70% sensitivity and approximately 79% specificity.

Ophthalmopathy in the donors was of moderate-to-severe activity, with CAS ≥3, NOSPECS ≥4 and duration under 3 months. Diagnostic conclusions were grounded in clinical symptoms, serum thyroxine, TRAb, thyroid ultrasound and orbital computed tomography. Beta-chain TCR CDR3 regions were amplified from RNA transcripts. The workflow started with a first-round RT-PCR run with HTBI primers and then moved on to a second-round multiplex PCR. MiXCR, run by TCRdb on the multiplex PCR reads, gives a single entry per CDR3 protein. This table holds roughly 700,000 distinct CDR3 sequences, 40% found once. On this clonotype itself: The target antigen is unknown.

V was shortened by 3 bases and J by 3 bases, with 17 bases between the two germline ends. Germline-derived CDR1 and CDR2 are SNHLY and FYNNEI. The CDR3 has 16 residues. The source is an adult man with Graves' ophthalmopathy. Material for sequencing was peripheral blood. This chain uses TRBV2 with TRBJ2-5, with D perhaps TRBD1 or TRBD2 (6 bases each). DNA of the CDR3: TGTGCCAGCAGTGATCGGACAGTTGGGGAGGAAGAGACCCAGTACTTC. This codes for CASSDRTVGEEETQYF.